This TCR beta chain was profiled in a study of T cell responses to AZD1222 COVID-19 vaccine. Findings and caveats of the study: The donors showed a predominance of white British ancestry and of females, with possible underestimation of clonal diversity. Repertoire sampling happened only post peak T cell response.

In regard to this clone: Antigen specificity is unknown.

Sequencing was performed with immunoSEQ multiplex PCR; in TCRdb, only in-frame clones are kept and a portion is missing. This sample has 85,000 to 100,000 clones, with about 89% found just once. With 6 bases clipped from V and 7 bases from J, the junction kept 11 bases outside the gene matches. CDR1 and CDR2 from the germline V gene are MRHNA and SNTAGT. The CDR3 spans 15 residues. The sequence was collected from an adult who received the AZD1222 COVID-19 vaccine. This rearrangement joins TRBV6-4 to TRBJ2-3; 9 nucleotides align to TRBD2. Here the sequenced sample was peripheral blood, taken 28 days after the second AZD1222 dose. The CDR3 DNA sequence: TGTGCCAGCAGCTCCGCAGCGGGAGGCGTCAATACGCAGTATTTT. It encodes CASSSAAGGVNTQYF.